This TCR beta chain is drawn from a study of T cell responses to AZD1222 COVID-19 vaccine. V shed 2 bases and J shed 0 bases, with 19 bases lying between them. Germline V gene data show CDR1 as MNHNS and CDR2 as SASEGT. CDR3 length: 18 amino acids. The assay was immunoSEQ multiplex PCR, and TCRdb's table has in-frame clones only and misses some. In the table there are 100,000 or so clones, about nine tenths of which are singletons. The sequenced sample was peripheral blood, obtained on day 0 of AZD1222 vaccination. This TCR was sampled from an adult in good health. The chain has TRBV6-1 and TRBJ1-1; no clear D. The CDR3 nucleotides are TGTGCCAGCAGTGAAAATGGGTTCTTGGGCAGTTTGAACACTGAAGCTTTCTTT. Its protein is CASSENGFLGSLNTEAFF.